The source of this TCR beta chain is a study of T cells in Graves' hyperthyroidism and ophthalmopathy. Graves' hyperthyroidism qualified as stable when ophthalmopathy did not progress within 18 months. With a duration under 2 months, the hyperthyroidism was newly diagnosed in patients aged 18 to 65. The study, taken as a whole, reports: Stable hyperthyroidism was separated from ophthalmopathy by a model based on 13 V-J features.

It was RNA transcripts that yielded the amplified TCR beta CDR3 regions. TCR CDR3 regions were first amplified by RT-PCR with HTBI primers. MiXCR, applied by TCRdb to the multiplex PCR reads, yields one record per CDR3 protein. The sample carries around 720,000 distinct CDR3 sequences, around 40% recorded once. Worth noting for this clonotype: The antigen remains undetermined. A much larger clone differs by one base, so this may be a read error.

Germline V CDR1 and CDR2: SGHTA, FQGNSA. The CDR3 runs to 15 residues. The V gene lost 5 bases and the J gene lost 5 bases, with 19 bases spanning the gap. The rearrangement links TRBV7-2 to TRBJ2-7; D is possibly TRBD1 or TRBD2 (5 bases each). The sequencing input was blood. The TCR comes from a woman between 40 and 50 years old with Graves' hyperthyroidism. The CDR3 region is CASSTYVGALHEQYF. CDR3 bases: TGTGCCAGCAGCACGTATGTCGGGGCTCTCCACGAGCAGTACTTC.